A single sample is the source of the 13 T cell receptor beta chains below, sequenced in a study of graft-versus-host responses after intestinal transplantation. The antigens these receptors bind are not known. The method was immunoSEQ multiplex PCR; TCRdb's version includes in-frame clones alone and lacks a portion of them. The sample includes approximately 54,000 clones, approximately 84% of them seen just once. Sequences were derived from unstimulated CD4+ T cells sorted from spleen or lymph node cells, sampled before transplant. These receptor sequences come from a human donor who was the organ donor for an intestinal transplant.

The V call is TRBV6-5, the J call TRBJ2-5, with D possibly TRBD2 on 5 matching bases. This CDR3 has 14 residues. Trimming took 4 bases from V and 3 from J, leaving 12 bases between them. Germline values: CDR1 MNHEY, CDR2 SVGAGI. The CDR3 reads CASSLRVGKETQYF. CDR3 DNA: TGTGCCAGCAGTTTAAGGGTCGGGAAAGAGACCCAGTACTTC.

The V call is TRBV12-2, the J call TRBJ2-2; the table's D call TRBD1 went unverified against the DNA. TRBV12-2 is recorded as a pseudogene. The CDR3 totals 16 residues. As DNA, the CDR3 is TGTGCAAGTCGCTCATTTCGGACAGACAGCACCGGGGAGCTGTTTTTT. This encodes CASRSFRTDSTGELFF.

The chain employs TRBV21-1 and TRBJ2-1; the table's D call, TRBD2, was not checked against the DNA. TRBV21-1 is described as a pseudogene. The CDR3 spans 16 residues. CDR3 amino acids: CASSTRAGEIVYEQFF. The CDR3 DNA follows: TGTGCCAGCAGCACCCGAGCGGGAGAGATCGTTTATGAGCAGTTCTTC.

The chain joins TRBV11-2 to TRBJ2-3, with a possible D match to TRBD2 (6 bases). The CDR3 sequence is 16 residues long. V was pared by 3 bases and J by 4 bases, with 17 bases between. The germline gives CDR1 SGHAT, CDR2 FQNNGV. The CDR3 loop reads CASSFREPGFPDTQYF. CDR3 DNA: TGTGCCAGCAGCTTTCGGGAGCCGGGCTTCCCAGATACGCAGTATTTT.

The rearrangement joins TRBV7-9 to TRBJ1-2; D is uncertain. The V and J ends lost 4 bases and 6 bases respectively, with 9 bases between them. CDR3 length: 12 residues. Germline-derived CDR1 and CDR2 are SEHNR and FQNEAQ (reference sequence). CDR3 in amino acids: CASSYLGDGYTF. CDR3 DNA sequence: TGTGCCAGCAGCTATCTAGGAGATGGCTACACCTTC. Filled out from reference TRBV7-9 and TRBJ1-2, the complete variable domain reads DTGVSQNPRHKITKRGQNVTFRCDPISEHNRLYWYRQTLGQGPEFLTYFQNEAQLEKSRLLSDRFSAERPKGSFSTLEIQRTEQGDSAMYLCASSYLGDGYTFGSGTRLTVV.

This clone was seen a handful of times. V and J are TRBV6-5 and TRBJ2-3; 12 nucleotides line up with TRBD2. With 0 bases clipped from V and 10 bases from J, the junction kept 5 bases outside the gene matches. Per germline, CDR1 MNHEY and CDR2 SVGAGI. This CDR3 has 15 residues. CDR3 amino acids: CASSYSASGRAAQYF. CDR3 nucleotides: TGTGCCAGCAGTTACTCGGCTAGCGGGAGGGCTGCGCAGTATTTT.

The chain employs TRBV19 and TRBJ1-2, with D maybe TRBD1 (5 bases). V lost 0 bases and J lost 4, with 12 bases in between. The CDR3 has 15 residues. In germline, CDR1 is LNHDA, CDR2 SQIVND (reference sequence). CDR3 loop: CASSIDTQGSYGYTF. CDR3 DNA sequence: TGTGCCAGTAGTATAGATACCCAGGGCAGCTATGGCTACACCTTC.

This chain uses TRBV14 with TRBJ1-2; D gene unclear. V lost 10 bases to trimming and J lost 2 bases, with 14 bases between them. The CDR3 has 13 amino acids. CDR1 is SGHDN, CDR2 FVKESK, per germline. The CDR3 loop reads CATSLKMNYGYTF. The DNA for the CDR3 is TGTGCCACGTCCTTAAAGATGAACTATGGCTACACCTTC.

The CDR3 DNA follows: TGTGCCAGCAGCGTCAAGCGGGGCCAAAAAATCACAGATACGCAGTATTTT. It yields the protein CASSVKRGQKITDTQYF. The chain combines TRBV9 with TRBJ2-3, with TRBD2 identical over 7 bases. The CDR3 contains 17 residues. V gave up 2 bases and J gave up 2 bases; unmatched junction bases: 11. Germline lookup yields CDR1 SGDLS and CDR2 YYNGEE.

V is TRBV5-1 and J is TRBJ1-1; possibly TRBD1 for D (5 bases). Trimming took off 6 bases at V and 4 bases at J, with 13 bases between the two ends. Germline V gives CDR1 SGHRS, CDR2 YFSETQ. The CDR3 totals 13 residues. The CDR3 region has the DNA TGCGCCAGCACTGTAGGGGTGGGCACTGAAGCTTTCTTT. This sequence encodes CASTVGVGTEAFF.

The genes are TRBV19 and TRBJ2-3; no clear D gene. Germline CDR1 and CDR2: LNHDA and SQIVND (reference sequence). V lost 1 base and J lost 1, with 3 bases in between. This CDR3 has 13 residues. For the CDR3, the DNA is TGTGCCAGTAGTATAGGAGGCACAGATACGCAGTATTTT. It codes for CASSIGGTDTQYF.

V and J are TRBV11-3 and TRBJ1-1, with D possibly matching TRBD1 (5 bases). The germline CDR1 and CDR2 sequences are SGHNT and YENEEA. V was trimmed by 3 bases and J by 3 bases, leaving 11 bases between them. This CDR3 has 14 amino acids. CDR3 loop: CASSFYRLDTEAFF. The DNA of the CDR3 is TGTGCCAGCAGCTTCTACAGGTTGGACACTGAAGCTTTCTTT.

The chain recombines TRBV11-2 with TRBJ1-1, with D possibly matching TRBD1 (5 bases). The CDR3 length is 14 residues. V was pared by 2 bases and J by 4 bases, with 11 bases between. Germline assignment: CDR1 SGHAT and CDR2 FQNNGV. The CDR3 nucleotides are TGTGCCAGCAGCTTAAGACAGACATTCACTGAAGCTTTCTTT. Residues: CASSLRQTFTEAFF.